Sequencing of this T cell receptor beta chain was carried out in a study of neurological immune-mediated disorders. This clonotype was seen ten or more times. TCRdb used MiXCR to reprocess the 5' RACE reads, holding one entry per CDR3 protein. This sample has 50,000 or so distinct CDR3 sequences; about 3.5% occur once, and the top ten carry approximately 1.6%. Trimming took 4 bases from V and 2 from J, leaving 10 bases between them. The CDR3 spans 13 residues. Per the germline V gene, CDR1 is SGHRS and CDR2 is YFSETQ. This rearrangement joins TRBV5-1 to TRBJ2-7; D is ambiguous. The origin of this receptor is a man under 40 with multiple sclerosis. Source material: PBMCs. DNA for the CDR3: TGCGCCAGCAGCACCGACCCGCCCTACGAGCAGTACTTC. Its protein is CASSTDPPYEQYF.